Presented here are 26 T cell receptor beta chains from one specimen sequenced in a study of blood T cell repertoires in COVID-19. Assay: immunoSEQ multiplex PCR; the TCRdb copy retains only in-frame clones and omits some. The sample carries about 28,000 clones, 81% recorded once. The sample comprised peripheral blood. These TCRs come from a woman between 55 and 75 years old with acute or convalescent COVID-19.

The chain couples TRBV7-2 to TRBJ2-1; 16 bases line up with TRBD2. Germline CDR1 reads SGHTA; CDR2 reads FQGNSA. The CDR3 is 16 amino acids. V was clipped by 3 bases and J by 11 bases; unmatched bases: 7. CDR3 bases: TGTGCCAGCAGCTTGGGGACTAGCGGGGGGGCTCCTAAGCAGTTCTTC. It translates to CASSLGTSGGAPKQFF.

The chain combines TRBV5-1 with TRBJ1-1; the D gene is possibly TRBD1 (6 bases). Germline V gene data show CDR1 as SGHRS and CDR2 as YFSETQ. V lost 0 bases, J lost 4 bases, and 16 bases lay in between. CDR3 size: 16 residues. In DNA, the CDR3 is TGCGCCAGCAGCTTGGGACAGGAGGTGGTGGGCACTGAAGCTTTCTTT. Translating gives CASSLGQEVVGTEAFF. Full variable domain (outside the CDR3, taken from reference TRBV5-1 and TRBJ1-1): KAGVTQTPRYLIKTRGQQVTLSCSPISGHRSVSWYQQTPGQGLQFLFEYFSETQRNKGNFPGRFSGRQFSNSRSEMNVSTLELGDSALYLCASSLGQEVVGTEAFFGQGTRLTVV.

The chain combines TRBV28 with TRBJ1-1, with a possible D match to TRBD1 (6 bases). This CDR3 region has 12 residues. V lost 6 bases to trimming and J lost 9 bases, with 14 bases between them. The V gene's germline CDR1 is MDHEN and CDR2 SYDVKM. The CDR3 DNA is TGTGCCAGCAGCGAGACAGGCCCCAAAGCTTTCTTT. Translation gives CASSETGPKAFF.

The chain links TRBV6-5 to TRBJ1-1; 10 bases line up with TRBD1. CDR1 and CDR2 from the germline V gene are MNHEY and SVGAGI. The CDR3 sequence is 14 residues long. Unmatched junction bases numbered 9, after V lost 8 bases and J lost 6 bases. CDR3 sequence: CASAPGQGWSEAFF. The CDR3 DNA is TGTGCCAGCGCCCCGGGACAGGGGTGGTCTGAAGCTTTCTTT.

The V call is TRBV10-3, the J call TRBJ2-7; 7 bases map to TRBD1. The germline gives CDR1 ENHRY, CDR2 SYGVKD. V dropped 8 bases and J dropped 3; count of bases not matched to a gene: 7. This CDR3 comprises 13 residues. The DNA of the CDR3 is TGTGCCATCTCCCTAGACAGGGTCTACGAGCAGTACTTC. Translation gives CAISLDRVYEQYF.

This clone has a single count. This sequence joins TRBV2 and TRBJ1-1; 8 positions agree with TRBD1. This CDR3 spans 14 amino acids. V was clipped by 4 bases and J by 10 bases; unmatched bases: 11. The germline V gene encodes CDR1 SNHLY and CDR2 FYNNEI. This CDR3 reads CASSVDREVTLAFF. The CDR3, as DNA: TGTGCCAGCAGTGTGGACAGGGAGGTAACGTTAGCTTTCTTT.

The chain combines TRBV14 with TRBJ1-2; possible D gene TRBD1, 5 bases. V was trimmed by 2 bases and J by 6 bases, leaving 10 bases between them. Germline V CDR1 and CDR2: SGHDN, FVKESK. The CDR3 consists of 13 residues. The CDR3 region has the DNA TGTGCCAGCAGCCAATGGGGCGGGGATGGCTACACCTTC. Its translation: CASSQWGGDGYTF.

The chain uses TRBV18 and TRBJ2-6; weak D call: TRBD2 (5 bases). The CDR3 covers 15 residues. The V gene lost 6 bases and the J gene lost 3 bases, with 12 bases spanning the gap. Germline-derived CDR1 and CDR2 are KGHSH and LQKENI. The CDR3 nucleotides are TGTGCCAGCTCTGCCCAACGGGGTGGGGCCAACGTCCTGACTTTC. Its protein product is CASSAQRGGANVLTF.

This clone was found once. The V call is TRBV18, the J call TRBJ2-7; 8 bases line up with TRBD2. V dropped 0 bases and J dropped 6; count of bases not matched to a gene: 7. The CDR3 runs 15 residues. Germline loops: CDR1 KGHSH, CDR2 LQKENI. CDR3 in amino acids: CASSPPGGGSLEQYF. The CDR3 DNA follows: TGTGCCAGCTCACCACCGGGCGGGGGGTCACTCGAGCAGTACTTC.

The genes are TRBV2 and TRBJ2-7; 10 bases agree with TRBD1. Germline trimming cut 6 bases from V and 1 base from J; bases unmatched to any gene: 3. The CDR3 spans 14 residues. Germline values: CDR1 SNHLY, CDR2 FYNNEI. CDR3 bases: TGTGCCAGCAGACCGGGACAGGGGTCCTACGAGCAGTACTTC. Its translation: CASRPGQGSYEQYF.

This chain uses TRBV24-1 with TRBJ2-1; TRBD1 matches 9 bases. The CDR3 is 13 residues long. CDR1 and CDR2 from the germline V gene are KGHDR and SFDVKD. V lost 8 bases, J lost 8 bases, and 6 bases stayed unmatched. This chain's CDR3 is CATKDRGWDEQFF. The CDR3 nucleotides are TGTGCCACCAAGGACAGGGGCTGGGATGAGCAGTTCTTC.

This chain uses TRBV6-6 with TRBJ1-2; a possible D gene is TRBD1 (6 bases). The CDR3 loop spans 14 amino acids. Germline CDR1 reads MNHNY; CDR2 reads SVGAGI (reference sequence). V was trimmed by 7 bases and J by 2 bases, leaving 14 bases between them. The DNA for the CDR3 is TGTGCCAGCAACTTACAGGGCGCCAACTATGGCTACACCTTC. As protein: CASNLQGANYGYTF.

The V and J genes are TRBV7-2 and TRBJ1-2, with 10 bases identical to TRBD1. CDR1 is SGHTA and CDR2 is FQGNSA in the germline V gene. This CDR3 has 17 residues. Unmatched junction bases numbered 10, after V lost 1 base and J lost 5 bases. CDR3 sequence reads: CASSLDRQGAAKYGYTF. In nucleotides, the CDR3 is TGTGCCAGCAGCTTAGATCGACAGGGGGCCGCGAAATATGGCTACACCTTC.

The chain employs TRBV18 and TRBJ1-1, with 9 bases matching TRBD1. The CDR3 spans 13 residues. V lost 8 bases and J lost 0; bases outside the gene matches: 1. CDR1 and CDR2 from the germline V gene are KGHSH and LQKENI. As DNA, the CDR3 is TGTGCCAGCGGGACAGGGATGAACACTGAAGCTTTCTTT. The encoded protein is CASGTGMNTEAFF.

The chain combines TRBV30 with TRBJ2-6, with 7 positions matching TRBD1. Per germline, CDR1 GTSNPN and CDR2 SVGIG (reference sequence). This CDR3 has 17 residues. J was trimmed by 0 bases and V by 5 bases; bases with no gene match: 10. Here the CDR3 DNA reads TGTGCCTGGGCCCGGGACAGTCAAAGCTCTGGGGCCAACGTCCTGACTTTC. This translates into CAWARDSQSSGANVLTF. Full variable domain (outside the CDR3, taken from reference TRBV30 and TRBJ2-6): SQTIHQWPATLVQPVGSPLSLECTVEGTSNPNLYWYRQAAGRGLQLLFYSVGIGQISSEVPQNLSASRPQDRQFILSSKKLLLSDSGFYLCAWARDSQSSGANVLTFGAGSRLTVL.

V gene TRBV2 combines with J gene TRBJ1-2; a possible D gene is TRBD1 (5 bases). The CDR3 loop spans 15 amino acids. V was pared by 6 bases and J by 0 bases, with 14 bases between. CDR1 and CDR2 from the germline V gene are SNHLY and FYNNEI. This CDR3 reads CASRERQNPNYGYTF. The CDR3 DNA sequence: TGTGCCAGCAGAGAAAGACAGAACCCTAACTATGGCTACACCTTC.

This rearrangement joins TRBV6-5 to TRBJ2-1; no firm D call. The CDR3 extends over 15 amino acids. Trimming pared 1 base from V and 8 bases from J, leaving 15 bases between. From germline, CDR1 is MNHEY and CDR2 SVGAGI. CDR3 in amino acids: CASSYFPLPVDEQFF. As DNA, the CDR3 is TGTGCCAGCAGTTACTTTCCTCTACCTGTCGATGAGCAGTTCTTC.

This chain links TRBV6-5 with TRBJ1-6; TRBD1 is a possible D gene (5 bases). V gave up 2 bases and J gave up 9 bases, with 8 bases separating them. The CDR3 runs 13 residues. The germline CDR1 and CDR2 sequences are MNHEY and SVGAGI. The CDR3 DNA reads as TGTGCCAGCAGTTACCAGGGAACTTCACCCCTCCACTTT. Protein sequence: CASSYQGTSPLHF.

The rearrangement uses TRBV29-1 and TRBJ1-2; TRBD1 matches 7 bases. Germline trimming cut 3 bases from V and 4 bases from J; bases unmatched to any gene: 8. The CDR3 is made up of 14 amino acids. The germline V gene has CDR1 SQVTM and CDR2 ANQGSEA. The CDR3 region is CSVEETGFFYGYTF. The CDR3 DNA sequence: TGCAGCGTTGAGGAGACAGGGTTCTTCTATGGCTACACCTTC.

The rearrangement joins TRBV5-1 to TRBJ1-3; 8 bases match TRBD1. Germline trimming cut 4 bases from V and 4 bases from J; bases unmatched to any gene: 4. Germline V gene sequence: CDR1 SGHRS, CDR2 YFSETQ. There are 14 residues in the CDR3. CDR3 bases: TGCGCCAGCAGCCAGGGGGCGACCGGAAACACCATATATTTT. As protein: CASSQGATGNTIYF.

The V call is TRBV10-2, the J call TRBJ2-7, with a tentative D call TRBD1 (6 bases). V was pared by 4 bases and J by 7 bases, with 23 bases between. Germline V gene data show CDR1 as WSHSY and CDR2 as SAAADI. The CDR3 is 16 amino acids. As DNA, the CDR3 is TGCGCCAGCAGTGGCGCCTCGGGCAGGGGAACACGGGAGCAGTACTTC. It translates to CASSGASGRGTREQYF.

This chain uses TRBV6-5 with TRBJ1-1; 9 nucleotides agree with TRBD1. The germline V gene has CDR1 MNHEY and CDR2 SVGAGI. The CDR3 has 15 residues. V lost 11 bases and J lost 0; bases outside the gene matches: 10. The CDR3 DNA is TGTGCCTACCGGACAGGGGAAATAATGAACACTGAAGCTTTCTTT. This gives the protein CAYRTGEIMNTEAFF.

This chain joins TRBV30 and TRBJ2-3, with 8 bases identical to TRBD2. Germline values: CDR1 GTSNPN, CDR2 SVGIG (reference sequence). V shed 4 bases and J 5 bases; nucleotides not matched to a gene: 8. The CDR3 is 14 amino acids. The chain's CDR3 is CAWNLRGTRDTQYF. The DNA of the CDR3 is TGTGCCTGGAACCTGCGGGGGACTAGAGATACGCAGTATTTT. Using reference TRBV30 and TRBJ2-3 for the parts outside the CDR3, the full variable domain is SQTIHQWPATLVQPVGSPLSLECTVEGTSNPNLYWYRQAAGRGLQLLFYSVGIGQISSEVPQNLSASRPQDRQFILSSKKLLLSDSGFYLCAWNLRGTRDTQYFGPGTRLTVL.

This chain connects TRBV24-1 to TRBJ2-1, with 10 bases identical to TRBD2. Germline V gives CDR1 KGHDR, CDR2 SFDVKD. V lost 6 bases, J lost 8 bases, and 15 bases stayed unmatched. The CDR3 loop spans 17 amino acids. CDR3 DNA sequence: TGTGCCACCAGTAGCACTCTGAAGCGGGGGGGCCGTCATGAGCAGTTCTTC. Its translation: CATSSTLKRGGRHEQFF.

The chain has TRBV19 and TRBJ2-6; D may be TRBD1 (5 bases). CDR1 LNHDA and CDR2 SQIVND come from the germline V gene (reference sequence). The CDR3 is 14 amino acids. Trimming stripped 2 bases from V and 5 bases from J, with 7 bases between. The CDR3 region is CASSIRTRANVLTF. In nucleotides, the CDR3 is TGTGCCAGTAGTATAAGGACACGGGCCAACGTCCTGACTTTC.

The rearrangement joins TRBV6-6 to TRBJ1-4; D may be TRBD1 (6 bases). The V and J ends lost 6 bases and 7 bases respectively, with 18 bases between them. From germline, CDR1 is MNHNY and CDR2 SVGAGI (reference sequence). The CDR3 is made up of 15 amino acids. CDR3 nucleotide sequence: TGTGCCAGCAGATTAGCCCAGGGAGGGGGTGAAAAACTGTTTTTT. This codes for CASRLAQGGGEKLFF.